This note documents a single T cell receptor beta chain sequence. The antigen is not known. Data came from immunoSEQ multiplex PCR; TCRdb stores just in-frame clones and leaves some out. The top ten clones hold roughly 4% of a sample with 25,000 to 30,000 clones, roughly four fifths of them seen once. The data were obtained in a study of T cells in localized non-small cell lung cancer. Overall study results and limits: Sequencing involved a lone tumor region, leaving heterogeneity possible. Uninvolved adjacent lung had higher T cell clonality than tumor and all other tissues. Elevated blood T cell density was associated with longer overall survival. Researchers found a median approximately 53 of the top 100 tumor clones in adjacent lung.

The CDR3 has 16 amino acids. The germline V and J ends were trimmed by 1 base and 6 bases, with 18 bases remaining between them. Germline CDR1 LNHDA, CDR2 SQIVND (reference sequence). This receptor was taken from a woman aged 35 to 70 with stage I lung adenocarcinoma. V gene TRBV19 combines with J gene TRBJ1-1; the D is unclear. This specimen was peripheral blood, taken before any cancer treatment. For the CDR3, the DNA is TGTGCCAGTAGTATAGGGAGCCTGGTCGGAACCGCTGAAGCTTTCTTT. Encoded protein: CASSIGSLVGTAEAFF.